This T cell receptor beta chain was profiled in a study of blood T cell repertoires in COVID-19 (TCRdb year 2020). Regarding the study in general: Samples covering the acute and convalescent phases of COVID-19 were provided by collaborators in the United States, Italy and Spain. A freely available public database, intended as a resource for researchers studying the immune response to SARS-CoV-2, is where the repertoires were released. Subjects who had been exposed to COVID-19, were actively infected with it, or had recovered from it provided the deeply sampled blood TCRbeta repertoires that made up the dataset. A de-identified subject ID, COVID-19 status, age in years and sex were almost always included in the sample metadata. Where available, HLA class I and class II types were taken from metadata supplied by the sample provider and were not determined by assay-based typing. The material from the prospective study consisted of cDNA or gDNA derived from T cells, B-cell-depleted T cells, or PBMCs. Samples were obtained from the ongoing ImmuneRACE study (first 160 participants) and from over 1,000 subjects provided by 6 global collaborators.

Study-wide conclusions, independent of this receptor: Clinical and demographic metadata were provided uncurated, with the amount varying by source and participant.

CDR1 and CDR2 are read off the germline V gene as SGHVS and FQNEAQ. The CDR3 holds 14 amino acids from the cysteine to the phenylalanine. Of the read, only the CDR3 DNA is kept; its 42 bases are in frame from base 1. A distance of 13 bases separates the germline ends of V and J, which lose 5 bases and 3 bases respectively. Notes on this clone: Its antigen remains unidentified. No base quality values were provided; no much bigger clone lies one nucleotide off.

TCRbeta CDR3 regions were amplified from genomic DNA by means of the immunoSEQ Assay, a bias-controlled multiplex PCR. The study's own analysis went as follows. Within the assay, amplification of reference gene primers was used to estimate how many nucleated cells each sample contained. To quantify the absolute abundance of each unique TCRbeta CDR3 rearrangement, sequence reads were collapsed and filtered. For each sample, productive Simpson clonality was calculated as the square root of Simpson's diversity index across productive rearrangements. TCRdb mirrors the immuneACCESS table, restricted to in-frame sequences. Some clones are absent from its copies; in checked studies, under half trace to an unresolved V gene, and the reason for the others is unknown. The D gene and trimming were derived from the DNA, and the V and J assignments and clone size from that table. A total of 250,000 or so clones appear in this sample, about 87% of them only once. The ten largest clones take up 2.6% of the sample.

Enrolling through a virtual design, the prospective study's participants ranged in age from roughly 18 to 90 years and lived across roughly 24 United States geographic areas. In the prospective study, cohorts were assigned on the basis of participant-reported clinical history obtained from a screening survey and a study questionnaire. Each participant in the prospective study had whole blood, serum and a nasopharyngeal or oropharyngeal swab collected by mobile phlebotomists. Participants in the prospective study had the option to provide additional blood draws and questionnaires over a 2-month period. Before DNA extraction, prospective study blood samples were shipped either frozen or at room temperature.

The V and J genes are TRBV7-8 and TRBJ1-2; the D segment could be TRBD1, given 5 matching bases. Sequencing used PBMCs or T cells enriched from blood (not recorded which). The TCR comes from a woman younger than 45 with acute COVID-19. CDR3 loop: CASSPRDHYYGYTF. In nucleotides, the sequence is TGTGCCAGCAGCCCGCGGGACCACTACTATGGCTACACCTTC.